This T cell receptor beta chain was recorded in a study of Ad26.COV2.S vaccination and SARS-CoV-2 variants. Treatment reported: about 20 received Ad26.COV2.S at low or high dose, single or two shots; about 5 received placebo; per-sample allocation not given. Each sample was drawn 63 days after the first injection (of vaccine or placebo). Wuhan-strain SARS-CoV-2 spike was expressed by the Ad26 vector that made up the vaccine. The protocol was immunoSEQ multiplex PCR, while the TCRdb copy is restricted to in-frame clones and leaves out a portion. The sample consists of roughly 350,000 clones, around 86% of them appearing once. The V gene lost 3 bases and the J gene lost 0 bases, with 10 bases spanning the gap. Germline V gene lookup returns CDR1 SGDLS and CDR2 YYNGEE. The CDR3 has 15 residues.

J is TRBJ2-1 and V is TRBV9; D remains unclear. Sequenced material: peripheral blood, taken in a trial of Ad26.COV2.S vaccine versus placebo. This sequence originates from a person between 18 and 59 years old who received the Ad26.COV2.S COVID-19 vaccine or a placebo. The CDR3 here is CASSARAASYNEQFF. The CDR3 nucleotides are TGTGCCAGCAGCGCCCGGGCGGCCTCCTACAATGAGCAGTTCTTC.